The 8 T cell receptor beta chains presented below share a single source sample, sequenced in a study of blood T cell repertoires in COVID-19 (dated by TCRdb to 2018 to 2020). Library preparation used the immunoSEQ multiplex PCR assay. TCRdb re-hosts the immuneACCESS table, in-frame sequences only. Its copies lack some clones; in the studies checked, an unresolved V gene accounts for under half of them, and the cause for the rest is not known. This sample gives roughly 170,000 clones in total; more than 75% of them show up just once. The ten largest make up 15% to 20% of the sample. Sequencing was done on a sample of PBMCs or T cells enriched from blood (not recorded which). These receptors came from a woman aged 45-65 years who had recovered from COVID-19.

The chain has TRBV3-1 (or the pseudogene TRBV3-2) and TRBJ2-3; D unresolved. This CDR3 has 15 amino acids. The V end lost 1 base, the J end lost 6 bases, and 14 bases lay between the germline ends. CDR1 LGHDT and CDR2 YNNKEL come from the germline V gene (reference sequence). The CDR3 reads CASSQGTLPFDTQYF. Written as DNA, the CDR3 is TGTGCCAGCAGCCAAGGCACTCTTCCGTTTGATACGCAGTATTTT.

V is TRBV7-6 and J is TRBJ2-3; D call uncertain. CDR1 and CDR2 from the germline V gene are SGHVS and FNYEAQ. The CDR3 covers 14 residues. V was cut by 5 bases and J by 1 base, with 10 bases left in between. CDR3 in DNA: TGTGCCAGCAGCCAGTACGTGGGCACAGATACGCAGTATTTT. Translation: CASSQYVGTDTQYF.

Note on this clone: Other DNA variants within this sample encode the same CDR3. CDR3 amino acids: CASSLGQGPYEQYF. In DNA form, the CDR3 reads TGCGCCAGCAGCTTGGGACAGGGACCCTACGAGCAGTACTTC. The chain combines TRBV5-1 with TRBJ2-7, with TRBD1 identical over 7 bases. Per the germline V gene, CDR1 is SGHRS and CDR2 is YFSETQ. The CDR3 sequence is 14 residues long. Losses at the gene ends were 0 bases for V and 2 bases for J; bases not matched to a gene: 2. Looking up the rest from reference TRBV5-1 and TRBJ2-7 gives the full variable domain: KAGVTQTPRYLIKTRGQQVTLSCSPISGHRSVSWYQQTPGQGLQFLFEYFSETQRNKGNFPGRFSGRQFSNSRSEMNVSTLELGDSALYLCASSLGQGPYEQYFGPGTRLTVT.

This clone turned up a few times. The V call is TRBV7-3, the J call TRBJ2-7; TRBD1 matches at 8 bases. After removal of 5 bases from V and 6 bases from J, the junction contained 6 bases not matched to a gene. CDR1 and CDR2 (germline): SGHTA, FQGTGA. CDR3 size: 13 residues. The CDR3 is CASSPQTGAEQYF. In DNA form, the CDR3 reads TGTGCCAGCAGCCCACAGACAGGGGCCGAGCAGTACTTC.

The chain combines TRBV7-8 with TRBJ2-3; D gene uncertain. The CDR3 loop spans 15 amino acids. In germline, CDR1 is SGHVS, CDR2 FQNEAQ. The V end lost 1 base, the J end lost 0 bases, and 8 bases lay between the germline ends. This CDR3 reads CASSLDRGSTDTQYF. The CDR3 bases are TGTGCCAGCAGCTTAGACCGCGGAAGCACAGATACGCAGTATTTT.

Written as DNA, the CDR3 is TGTGCCAGCAACTCCGACAATCGGCAGCCCCAGCATTTT. Its protein product is CASNSDNRQPQHF. This chain joins TRBV6-5 and TRBJ1-5; D is ambiguous. The ends were cut back, 7 bases at V and 7 bases at J, with 14 bases in the middle. Germline V lookup: CDR1 MNHEY, CDR2 SVGAGI. The length of the CDR3 is 13 residues.

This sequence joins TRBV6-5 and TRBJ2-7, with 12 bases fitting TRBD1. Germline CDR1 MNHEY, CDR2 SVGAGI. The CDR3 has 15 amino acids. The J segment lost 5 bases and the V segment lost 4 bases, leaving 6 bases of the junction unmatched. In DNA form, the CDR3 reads TGTGCCAGCAGTTCTAGGGGGACAGGGGGCGACGAGCAGTACTTC. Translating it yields CASSSRGTGGDEQYF.

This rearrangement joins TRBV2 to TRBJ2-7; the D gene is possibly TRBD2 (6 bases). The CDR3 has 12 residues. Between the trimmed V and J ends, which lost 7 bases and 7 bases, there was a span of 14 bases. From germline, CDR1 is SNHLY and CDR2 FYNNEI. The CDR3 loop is CASTSGSGEQYF. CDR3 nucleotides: TGTGCCAGCACCTCGGGAAGCGGGGAGCAGTACTTC.